This T cell receptor (beta chain) was retrieved from a study of cytomegalovirus exposure and HLA in healthy donors. Looking at the study overall: The same platform was used for the 110 or so validation repertoires as for the 666 first-cohort repertoires, as reported in a later analysis. Whole-study findings and limits: 150 to 200 TCR beta chains were listed as cytomegalovirus-associated. Most TCR sequences proved rare, with some public TCRs found in many donors.

Germline loops: CDR1 SGHDT, CDR2 YYEEEE. V was pared by 4 bases and J by 1 base, with 12 bases between. The CDR3 has 14 residues. Data came from immunoSEQ multiplex PCR; TCRdb stores just in-frame clones and leaves some out. Of more than 250,000 clones in the sample, roughly 89% were seen once. This clone appeared once. Antigen unknown. The TCR originated in a woman aged 18 to 35 in good health and CMV-seronegative. The chain uses TRBV5-6 and TRBJ2-7; TRBD1 might be the D (5 bases). Sequencing was carried out using PBMCs. The CDR3 spells CASSMTVSSYEQYF. DNA for the CDR3: TGTGCCAGCAGCATGACAGTGTCGTCCTACGAGCAGTACTTC.